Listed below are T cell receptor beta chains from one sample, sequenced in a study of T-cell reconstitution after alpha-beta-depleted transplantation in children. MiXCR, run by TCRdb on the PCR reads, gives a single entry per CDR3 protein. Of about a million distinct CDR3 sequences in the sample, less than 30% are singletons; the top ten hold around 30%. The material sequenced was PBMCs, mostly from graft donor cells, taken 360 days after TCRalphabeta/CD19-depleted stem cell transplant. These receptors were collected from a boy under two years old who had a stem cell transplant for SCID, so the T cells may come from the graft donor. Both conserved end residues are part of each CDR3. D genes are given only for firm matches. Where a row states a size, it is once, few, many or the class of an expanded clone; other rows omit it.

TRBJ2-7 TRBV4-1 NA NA TGCGCCAGCAGCCCTTCGGGCCTCCCCGCTTACGAGCAGTACTTC CASSPSGLPAYEQYF
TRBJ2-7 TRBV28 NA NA TGTGCCAGTGTGATGGGGGGATTGGTTTCCTACGAGCAGTACTTC CASVMGGLVSYEQYF
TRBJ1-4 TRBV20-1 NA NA TGCAGTGCTAGGGGTCCGAATGAAAAACTGTTTTTT CSARGPNEKLFF
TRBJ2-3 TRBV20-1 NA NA TGCAGTGCTAGGGGGAGGGGGGGGCGCAAAGATACGCAGTATTTT CSARGRGGRKDTQYF
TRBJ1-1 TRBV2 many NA TGTGCCAGCAGTGTAGCGAACACTGAAGCTTTCTTT CASSVANTEAFF
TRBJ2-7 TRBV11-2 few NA TGTGCCAGCAGCTTAGATCGAGTCAGGGGCATGTACTTC CASSLDRVRGMYF
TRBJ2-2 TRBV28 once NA TGTGCCAGCAGACTGGGATTAGGAGAGCTGTTTTTT CASRLGLGELFF
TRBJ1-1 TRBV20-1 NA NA TGCAGTGCTAGCCTACCCGGGGGCGAAGATTTGTTTGGGACTGAAGCTTTCTTT CSASLPGGEDLFGTEAFF
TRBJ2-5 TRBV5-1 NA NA TGCGCCAGCAGGAGGGGTGGGGGGCAAACTCAAGAGACCCAGTACTTC CASRRGGGQTQETQYF
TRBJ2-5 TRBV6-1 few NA TGTGCCAGCAACCCGAGTAGGGGGGCTAACCAAGAGACCCAGTACTTC CASNPSRGANQETQYF
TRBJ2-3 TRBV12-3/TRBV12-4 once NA TGTGCCAGCCCCCCCCTCTGGGGGGCTAGCACAGATACGCAGTATTTT CASPPLWGASTDTQYF
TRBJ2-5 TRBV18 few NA TGTGCCAGCTCACGGACAGAGAGACAAGAGACCCAGTACTTC CASSRTERQETQYF
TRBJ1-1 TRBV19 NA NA TGTGCCAGTAGTATAGGACGACGGACGTTCATGAACACTGAAGCTTTCTTT CASSIGRRTFMNTEAFF
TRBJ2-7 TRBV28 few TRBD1 TGTGCCAGCAGTCCCGGACAGGTGCCAGGGTACGAGCAGTACTTC CASSPGQVPGYEQYF
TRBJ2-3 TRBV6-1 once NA TGTGTCGCCGCTGGCGGATATACAGATACGCAGTATTTT CVAAGGYTDTQYF
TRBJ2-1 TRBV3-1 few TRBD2 TGTGCCAGCAGCCAAGACCCTCTAGCGGGGGGGCCAGGGAAGCAGTTCTTC CASSQDPLAGGPGKQFF
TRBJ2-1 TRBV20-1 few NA TGCAGTGCTCTCGGACCCATAAGCAATGAGCAGTTCTTC CSALGPISNEQFF
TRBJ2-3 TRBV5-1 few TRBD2 TGCGCCAGCAAGGATCGGCCCAGCGGGGGAAGCACAGATACGCAGTATTTT CASKDRPSGGSTDTQYF
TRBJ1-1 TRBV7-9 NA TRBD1 TGTGCCAGCAGCGAGTACAGGGGGAACACTGAAGCTTTCTTT CASSEYRGNTEAFF
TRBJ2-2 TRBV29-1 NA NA TGCAGCGTTATATCGAACACCGGGGAGCTGTTTTTT CSVISNTGELFF
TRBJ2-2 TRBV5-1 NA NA TGCGCCAGCAGCTTGGTTTTAGGTAACACCGGGGAGCTGTTTTTT CASSLVLGNTGELFF
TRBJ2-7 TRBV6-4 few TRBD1 TGTGCCAGCAGTGACTGCTACTACCGGGACAGGGGCCCCTACGAGCAGTACTTC CASSDCYYRDRGPYEQYF
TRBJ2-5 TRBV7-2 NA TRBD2 TGTGCCAGCAGCTTAGCGACTAGCGGGGGACAAGAGACCCAGTACTTC CASSLATSGGQETQYF
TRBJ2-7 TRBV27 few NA TGTGCCAGCAGTTTCCACGGGACACTCTCCTACGAGCAGTACTTC CASSFHGTLSYEQYF
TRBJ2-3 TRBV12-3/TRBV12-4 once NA TGTGCCAGCAGTACCGAATGGGGGCATACGCAGTATTTT CASSTEWGHTQYF
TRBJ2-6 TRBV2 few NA TGTGCCAGCACCAGAGAAGGAACGGGGGCCAACGTCCTGACTTTC CASTREGTGANVLTF
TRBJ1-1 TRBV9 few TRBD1 TGTGCCAGCAGAGAGGGGGCAGGTAAGAACACTGAAGCTTTCTTT CASREGAGKNTEAFF
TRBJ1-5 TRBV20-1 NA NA TGCAGTGCTAGTATGCTTCATAGCAATCAGCCCCAGCATTTT CSASMLHSNQPQHF